Following are 30 T cell receptor beta chains from one sample sequenced in a study of CD8 T cell repertoires and HIV-1 epitope variants. Produced via immunoSEQ multiplex PCR; TCRdb's table is partial and in-frame only. The table includes about 90,000 clones, approximately 70% detected once. The sample consisted of uncultured baseline CD8+ T cells from peripheral blood mononuclear cells (PBMCs). These receptors all come from a male donor with HIV.

This clone was picked up a small number of times. The chain employs TRBV5-4 and TRBJ2-7, with D unresolved. V lost 4 bases and J 2 bases, leaving 4 bases between the germline ends. Germline V gene sequence: CDR1 SGHNT, CDR2 YYREEE (reference sequence). This CDR3 contains 11 residues. The chain's CDR3 is CASSTTYEQYF. The CDR3 region has the DNA TGTGCCAGCAGCACGACCTACGAGCAGTACTTC.

This rearrangement joins TRBV28 to TRBJ1-2, with 10 positions matching TRBD1. V dropped 6 bases and J dropped 5; count of bases not matched to a gene: 9. In germline, CDR1 is MDHEN, CDR2 SYDVKM. The CDR3 spans 15 residues. In nucleotides, the CDR3 is TGTGCCAGCAGGCGGACAGGGGGAGAGATGTATGGCTACACCTTC. This sequence encodes CASRRTGGEMYGYTF.

CDR3: CAMGEAGGQETQYF. The DNA for the CDR3 is TGTGCCATGGGAGAGGCGGGGGGACAAGAGACCCAGTACTTC. This chain uses TRBV10-3 with TRBJ2-5; 8 nucleotides line up with TRBD2. The germline V gene has CDR1 ENHRY and CDR2 SYGVKD. V lost 9 bases to trimming and J lost 2 bases; unmatched junction nucleotides: 8. The CDR3 sequence is 14 residues long.

V and J are TRBV6-1 and TRBJ2-7; D call uncertain. Germline-derived CDR1 and CDR2 are MNHNS and SASEGT. Trimming pared 2 bases from V and 6 bases from J, leaving 14 bases between. The CDR3 has 14 residues. The CDR3 is CASSESGSRSEQYF. CDR3 nucleotide sequence: TGTGCCAGCAGTGAATCTGGCTCCCGAAGCGAGCAGTACTTC.

The CDR3 region is CASTRRTGNTGELFF. The DNA of the CDR3 is TGTGCCAGCACCCGCCGGACAGGGAACACCGGGGAGCTGTTTTTT. This chain links TRBV4-2 with TRBJ2-2; 7 bases are a match to TRBD1. CDR3 length equals 15 residues. Germline assignment: CDR1 LGHNA and CDR2 YNFKEQ. V gave up 7 bases and J gave up 1 base; unmatched junction bases: 6.

This chain links TRBV27 with TRBJ1-2; TRBD1 is a possible D gene (6 bases). The CDR3 has 12 amino acids. V lost 6 bases to trimming and J lost 8 bases, with 13 bases between them. Germline V gives CDR1 MNHEY, CDR2 SMNVEV (reference sequence). CDR3: CASRWGAGGYTF. DNA for the CDR3: TGTGCCAGCAGATGGGGGGCGGGAGGCTACACCTTC.

The CDR3 protein is CASRLAVSSYEQYF. The CDR3 DNA reads as TGCGCCAGCAGATTAGCGGTGAGCTCCTACGAGCAGTACTTC. The chain recombines TRBV5-1 with TRBJ2-7, with a weak D call TRBD2 (6 bases). The CDR3 consists of 14 residues. Trimming stripped 5 bases from V and 0 bases from J, with 12 bases between. CDR1 and CDR2 (germline): SGHRS, YFSETQ.

The chain combines TRBV5-6 with TRBJ1-2, with 9 bases matching TRBD1. Germline V gene lookup returns CDR1 SGHDT and CDR2 YYEEEE. This CDR3 comprises 15 residues. The V gene end was trimmed by 4 bases and the J gene end by 7 bases; junction bases not matched to a gene: 11. Written as DNA, the CDR3 is TGTGCCAGCAGCACATCCGGGACAGGGATTGGTGGCTACACCTTC. Residues: CASSTSGTGIGGYTF.

The gene calls are TRBV28 and TRBJ2-1; perhaps TRBD1 as D (6 bases). The CDR3 loop spans 14 amino acids. Trimming removed 6 bases at V and 4 bases at J, with 13 bases between. The germline V gene encodes CDR1 MDHEN and CDR2 SYDVKM. This chain's CDR3 is CASSPPDRYNEQFF. As DNA, the CDR3 is TGTGCCAGCAGCCCACCTGACAGGTACAATGAGCAGTTCTTC.

The V gene is TRBV7-7, the J gene TRBJ2-1; no reliable D call. Trimming cost V 1 base and J 5 bases, with 12 bases left between them. The CDR3 has 15 amino acids. CDR1 SSHAT and CDR2 FNYEAQ come from the germline V gene (reference sequence). CDR3 bases: TGTGCCAGCAGCTTAGGTTCCAGGTCGCACAATGAGCAGTTCTTC. Translated, it gives CASSLGSRSHNEQFF.

The chain links TRBV28 to TRBJ2-1; TRBD1 aligns across 9 bases. V was clipped by 8 bases and J by 8 bases; unmatched bases: 16. The CDR3 is made up of 16 amino acids. The germline V gene has CDR1 MDHEN and CDR2 SYDVKM. The CDR3 region has the DNA TGTGCCAGCTCCCCTACGGGGGGACAGGGATGGGATGAGCAGTTCTTC. This encodes CASSPTGGQGWDEQFF. Based on the CDR3 plus reference TRBV28 and TRBJ2-1, the full variable domain is DVKVTQSSRYLVKRTGEKVFLECVQDMDHENMFWYRQDPGLGLRLIYFSYDVKMKEKGDIPEGYSVSREKKERFSLILESASTNQTSMYLCASSPTGGQGWDEQFFGPGTRLTVL.

The V gene is TRBV5-1, the J gene TRBJ2-1; 7 positions match TRBD2. J gave up 6 bases and V 0 bases, and 9 bases lay outside the gene matches. This CDR3 has 16 residues. The V gene's germline CDR1 is SGHRS and CDR2 YFSETQ. As DNA, the CDR3 is TGCGCCAGCAGCTTGGGCTCCAGCGGGACCCCCAATGAGCAGTTCTTC. Its protein product is CASSLGSSGTPNEQFF. Combining the CDR3 with reference TRBV5-1 and TRBJ2-1 gives the whole variable domain KAGVTQTPRYLIKTRGQQVTLSCSPISGHRSVSWYQQTPGQGLQFLFEYFSETQRNKGNFPGRFSGRQFSNSRSEMNVSTLELGDSALYLCASSLGSSGTPNEQFFGPGTRLTVL.

The rearrangement joins TRBV21-1 to TRBJ2-1. TRBV21-1 is given as a pseudogene. The CDR3 totals 15 residues. This CDR3 reads CASSVPAYSYNEQFF. As DNA, the CDR3 is TGTGCCAGCAGCGTCCCGGCTTACTCCTACAATGAGCAGTTCTTC.

The V gene is TRBV27, the J gene TRBJ1-5; perhaps TRBD1 as D (5 bases). The CDR3 runs to 15 residues. The V and J ends lost 8 bases and 0 bases respectively, with 14 bases between them. Germline V gives CDR1 MNHEY, CDR2 SMNVEV (reference sequence). The CDR3 here is CASRDGRYSNQPQHF. CDR3 DNA sequence: TGTGCCAGCCGGGACGGGAGATATAGCAATCAGCCCCAGCATTTT.

A single count supports this clone. The J gene is TRBJ2-7, the V gene TRBV6-6, with 8 bases aligning to TRBD1. Germline-derived CDR1 and CDR2 are MNHNY and SVGAGI (reference sequence). The CDR3 has 16 residues. V lost 2 bases and J lost 2; bases outside the gene matches: 8. For the CDR3, the DNA is TGTGCCAGCAGTTACCCCCAGGGGGCCGGGACCTACGAGCAGTACTTC. Its protein is CASSYPQGAGTYEQYF.

CDR3 protein: CASSPRTGNDQPQHF. Written as DNA, the CDR3 is TGTGCCAGCTCACCACGAACAGGGAATGATCAGCCCCAGCATTTT. This sequence joins TRBV18 and TRBJ1-5; possibly TRBD1 for D (6 bases). This CDR3 is 15 amino acids long. Trimming cost V 1 base and J 5 bases, with 12 bases left between them. CDR1 and CDR2 (germline): KGHSH, LQKENI. Full variable domain (outside the CDR3, taken from reference TRBV18 and TRBJ1-5): NAGVMQNPRHLVRRRGQEARLRCSPMKGHSHVYWYRQLPEEGLKFMVYLQKENIIDESGMPKERFSAEFPKEGPSILRIQQVVRGDSAAYFCASSPRTGNDQPQHFGDGTRLSIL.

The rearrangement joins TRBV6-4 to TRBJ2-7, with D perhaps TRBD1 (6 bases). In germline, CDR1 is MRHNA, CDR2 SNTAGT. Trimming left V 6 bases short and J 0 bases short, with 12 bases between. CDR3 length equals 14 residues. The CDR3 here is CASRTGPFSYEQYF. The CDR3 DNA reads TGTGCCAGCAGAACAGGGCCGTTCTCCTACGAGCAGTACTTC.

The J gene is TRBJ2-1, the V gene TRBV5-1, with D possibly TRBD1 on 6 matching bases. CDR1 and CDR2 from the germline V gene are SGHRS and YFSETQ. The CDR3 length is 13 residues. Between the trimmed V and J ends, which lost 4 bases and 5 bases, there was a span of 10 bases. The CDR3 bases are TGCGCCAGCAGCCTTGGACAGCACAATGAGCAGTTCTTC. Translated: CASSLGQHNEQFF.

The chain is built from TRBV19 and TRBJ1-2; tentatively, D is TRBD1 (6 bases). V dropped 6 bases and J dropped 0 bases, with 11 bases sitting between them. Germline loops: CDR1 LNHDA, CDR2 SQIVND (reference sequence). The CDR3 consists of 14 residues. CDR3 protein: CASSRDISNYGYTF. The CDR3 coding sequence is TGTGCCAGTAGCCGGGACATATCTAACTATGGCTACACCTTC.

This clone was counted a few times. The chain combines TRBV7-9 with TRBJ2-2; D may match TRBD1 or TRBD2 (5 bases each). Germline lookup yields CDR1 SEHNR and CDR2 FQNEAQ (reference sequence). Trimming removed 5 bases from V and 8 bases from J, with 18 bases in between. The CDR3 runs 15 residues. This CDR3 reads CASSPEGTNLGELFF. CDR3 coding DNA: TGTGCCAGCAGCCCAGAGGGGACCAACTTAGGGGAGCTGTTTTTT. The whole variable domain, filled in from reference TRBV7-9 and TRBJ2-2, reads DTGVSQNPRHKITKRGQNVTFRCDPISEHNRLYWYRQTLGQGPEFLTYFQNEAQLEKSRLLSDRFSAERPKGSFSTLEIQRTEQGDSAMYLCASSPEGTNLGELFFGEGSRLTVL.

The V and J genes are TRBV5-6 and TRBJ2-5, with D perhaps TRBD1 (5 bases). Deletions cut 2 bases from V and 5 bases from J, with 10 bases between. Germline V gene data show CDR1 as SGHDT and CDR2 as YYEEEE. The CDR3 is made up of 13 amino acids. Here the CDR3 DNA reads TGTGCCAGCAGCTTAGGGGTCGGGGAGACCCAGTACTTC. Encoded protein: CASSLGVGETQYF.

This sequence joins TRBV14 and TRBJ1-2; perhaps TRBD1 as D (6 bases). V dropped 4 bases and J dropped 4 bases, with 13 bases sitting between them. CDR1 is SGHDN and CDR2 is FVKESK in the germline V gene. CDR3 length: 14 amino acids. This CDR3 is CASSRVTGLYGYTF. CDR3 bases: TGTGCCAGCAGCCGAGTGACAGGCCTCTATGGCTACACCTTC.

This chain links TRBV10-2 with TRBJ2-7; D not resolved. Trimming pared 3 bases from V and 6 bases from J, leaving 6 bases between. CDR1 WSHSY and CDR2 SAAADI come from the germline V gene. CDR3 length: 11 amino acids. The DNA for the CDR3 is TGCGCCAGCAGTGACGGATCCGAGCAGTACTTC. The encoded protein is CASSDGSEQYF.

This CDR3 is CSVDHGNTEAFF. As DNA, the CDR3 is TGCAGCGTTGATCATGGAAACACTGAAGCTTTCTTT. This chain connects TRBV29-1 to TRBJ1-1; no definite D call. Trimming pared 3 bases from V and 2 bases from J, leaving 7 bases between. The CDR3 is 12 residues long. Germline V CDR1 and CDR2: SQVTM, ANQGSEA. The full variable domain, in which reference TRBV29-1 and TRBJ1-1 provide the parts outside the CDR3, is SAVISQKPSRDICQRGTSLTIQCQVDSQVTMMFWYRQQPGQSLTLIATANQGSEATYESGFVIDKFPISRPNLTFSTLTVSNMSPEDSSIYLCSVDHGNTEAFFGQGTRLTVV.

In its sample, this clone was seen a few times. The CDR3 here is CASSLIWAGGPGEQYF. The CDR3 DNA is TGTGCCAGCAGCTTGATTTGGGCGGGAGGGCCGGGGGAGCAGTACTTC. The rearrangement uses TRBV5-6 and TRBJ2-7; 9 positions match TRBD2. With V trimmed by 1 base and J by 7 bases, 12 bases remained unmatched. Germline values: CDR1 SGHDT, CDR2 YYEEEE. The CDR3 has 16 residues.

This clone was detected only once. The rearrangement links TRBV30 to TRBJ1-3, with unresolved D. The CDR3 is 14 residues long. The germline gives CDR1 GTSNPN, CDR2 SVGIG (reference sequence). Trimming cost V 4 bases and J 0 bases, with 10 bases left between them. The CDR3 protein is CAWTKGASGNTIYF. CDR3 DNA: TGTGCCTGGACGAAGGGCGCCTCTGGAAACACCATATATTTT.

The chain carries TRBV29-1 and TRBJ2-1, with D perhaps matching TRBD1 or TRBD2 (6 bases each). The CDR3 is 12 residues long. Germline values: CDR1 SQVTM, CDR2 ANQGSEA. The ends were cut back, 8 bases at V and 4 bases at J, with 12 bases in the middle. Here the CDR3 DNA reads TGCAGCACCGGAGGGGGTTACAATGAGCAGTTCTTC. Translation gives CSTGGGYNEQFF.

This clone was seen only a few times. This rearrangement joins TRBV18 to TRBJ2-1; 7 bases line up with TRBD1. Trimming removed 3 bases from V and 7 bases from J; junction bases left unmatched: 6. Germline CDR1 is KGHSH and CDR2 is LQKENI. CDR3 length equals 14 residues. In nucleotides, the CDR3 is TGTGCCAGCTCACCGAGACAGGGTAGGAATGAGCAGTTCTTC. Amino acid sequence: CASSPRQGRNEQFF. Full variable domain (rest looked up from reference TRBV18 and TRBJ2-1): NAGVMQNPRHLVRRRGQEARLRCSPMKGHSHVYWYRQLPEEGLKFMVYLQKENIIDESGMPKERFSAEFPKEGPSILRIQQVVRGDSAAYFCASSPRQGRNEQFFGPGTRLTVL.

This clone came up a few times. This sequence joins TRBV11-2 and TRBJ1-1; TRBD1 is a possible D gene (5 bases). The CDR3 totals 16 residues. Trimming took 5 bases from V and 2 from J, leaving 18 bases between them. The germline CDR1 and CDR2 sequences are SGHAT and FQNNGV. The CDR3 region is CASSLALGGGNTEAFF. DNA for the CDR3: TGTGCCAGCAGCCTCGCGTTGGGGGGAGGTAACACTGAAGCTTTCTTT.

In its sample, this clone was seen a few times. The chain carries TRBV30 and TRBJ1-3; D may be TRBD1 (6 bases). The CDR3 has 17 amino acids. CDR1 and CDR2 (germline): GTSNPN, SVGIG (reference sequence). V was trimmed by 0 bases and J by 0 bases, leaving 15 bases between them. CDR3: CAWSVGAGASSGNTIYF. In nucleotides, the CDR3 is TGTGCCTGGAGTGTAGGGGCAGGGGCCAGCTCTGGAAACACCATATATTTT.